This passage covers 9 T cell receptor beta chains from one sample sequenced in a study of shared clonotypes between healthy human individuals. Sequencing used immunoSEQ multiplex PCR; TCRdb keeps in-frame clones, though not all of them. The data contain roughly 2 million clones, over 85% of them singletons. Selected positively for CCR7 and CD45RO-negative, naive CD8 cells excluded terminally differentiated effector memory CD45RA+ cells. Sequencing was done on a sample of naive CD8+ T cells sorted from blood. The receptors were sampled from a man aged 18 to 29 in good health.

The CDR3, as DNA: TGTGCCAGCAGCCTCCGCCGGGACAAGAACACTGAAGCTTTCTTT. Translated, it gives CASSLRRDKNTEAFF. This chain links TRBV5-6 with TRBJ1-1; weak D call: TRBD1 (6 bases). The CDR3 sequence is 15 residues long. V lost 4 bases and J 1 base, leaving 14 bases between the germline ends. In germline, CDR1 is SGHDT, CDR2 YYEEEE.

The V call is TRBV4-1, the J call TRBJ2-1; 9 bases line up with TRBD2. Germline CDR1 MGHRA, CDR2 YSYEKL. This CDR3 region has 16 residues. The junction had 12 bases not matched to a gene; V was cut back by 4 bases and J by 8 bases. The CDR3 DNA reads as TGCGCCAGCAGCCCAGAGGCGGGGGGGTTTTTCCATGAGCAGTTCTTC. Its translation: CASSPEAGGFFHEQFF.

This clone is a singleton in its sample. This chain joins TRBV29-1 and TRBJ2-2; 7 positions agree with TRBD1. The V and J ends lost 3 bases and 3 bases, in that order; junction bases with no gene match: 7. The CDR3 has 15 residues. The V gene's germline CDR1 is SQVTM and CDR2 ANQGSEA. CDR3: CSVEGRGKDTGELFF. CDR3 coding DNA: TGCAGCGTTGAGGGCAGGGGGAAGGACACCGGGGAGCTGTTTTTT.

In the case of this clone: Different DNA sequences within this sample yield the same CDR3. The rearrangement uses TRBV19 and TRBJ2-7, with 7 nucleotides matching TRBD2. This CDR3 region has 13 residues. V lost 3 bases to trimming and J lost 1 base; unmatched junction nucleotides: 0. Per the germline V gene, CDR1 is LNHDA and CDR2 is SQIVND (reference sequence). This CDR3 reads CASSIGGSYEQYF. In DNA, the CDR3 is TGTGCCAGTAGTATCGGGGGGTCCTACGAGCAGTACTTC.

The chain carries TRBV5-4 and TRBJ2-7; D is undetermined. The CDR3 contains 16 residues. V lost 0 bases to trimming and J lost 0 bases, with 13 bases between them. The germline gives CDR1 SGHNT, CDR2 YYREEE (reference sequence). The CDR3 nucleotides read TGTGCCAGCAGCTTGGTCGCGGCACCCGACTCCTACGAGCAGTACTTC. This sequence encodes CASSLVAAPDSYEQYF.

The chain has TRBV5-4 and TRBJ2-1, with D tentatively TRBD1 (6 bases). Trimming removed 10 bases at V and 9 bases at J, with 14 bases between. Per germline, CDR1 SGHNT and CDR2 YYREEE (reference sequence). The CDR3 is 11 residues long. The CDR3 nucleotides read TGTGCCCTCCAGGGACATGGTGAGCAGTTCTTC. Translating it yields CALQGHGEQFF. The full variable domain, in which reference TRBV5-4 and TRBJ2-1 provide the parts outside the CDR3, is ETGVTQSPTHLIKTRGQQVTLRCSSQSGHNTVSWYQQALGQGPQFIFQYYREEENGRGNFPPRFSGLQFPNYSSELNVNALELDDSALYLCALQGHGEQFFGPGTRLTVL.

The chain carries TRBV28 and TRBJ1-2; 7 nucleotides agree with TRBD1. This CDR3 has 16 amino acids. V was clipped by 6 bases and J by 3 bases; unmatched bases: 13. Germline values: CDR1 MDHEN, CDR2 SYDVKM. CDR3 in amino acids: CASRTSPGGADYGYTF. CDR3 DNA sequence: TGTGCCAGCAGAACTTCCCCAGGGGGAGCGGACTATGGCTACACCTTC.

The genes are TRBV5-1 and TRBJ2-7; D is unresolved. Trimming took off 0 bases at V and 0 bases at J, with 10 bases between the two ends. CDR1 and CDR2 from the germline V gene are SGHRS and YFSETQ. This CDR3 is 15 amino acids long. The CDR3: CASSLGQESSYEQYF. The CDR3 DNA follows: TGCGCCAGCAGCTTGGGGCAGGAGAGCTCCTACGAGCAGTACTTC.

This chain connects TRBV7-9 to TRBJ1-2; no reliable D call. The CDR3 loop spans 14 amino acids. Looked up from germline, CDR1 is SEHNR and CDR2 is FQNEAQ (reference sequence). V lost 5 bases and J 0 bases, leaving 10 bases between the germline ends. DNA of the CDR3: TGTGCCAGCAGCCCCAAGTACGCTAACTATGGCTACACCTTC. This codes for CASSPKYANYGYTF.